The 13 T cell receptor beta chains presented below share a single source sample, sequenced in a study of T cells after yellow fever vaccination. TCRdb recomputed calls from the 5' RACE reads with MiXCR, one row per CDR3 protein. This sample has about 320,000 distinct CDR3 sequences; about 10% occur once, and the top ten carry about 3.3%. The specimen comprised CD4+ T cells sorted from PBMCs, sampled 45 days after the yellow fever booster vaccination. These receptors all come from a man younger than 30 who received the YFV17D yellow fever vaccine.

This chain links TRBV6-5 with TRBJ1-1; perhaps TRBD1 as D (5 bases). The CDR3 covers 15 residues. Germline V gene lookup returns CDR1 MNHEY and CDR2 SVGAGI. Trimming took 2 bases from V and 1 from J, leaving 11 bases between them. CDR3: CASSYATAGNTEAFF. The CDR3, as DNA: TGTGCCAGCAGTTACGCGACAGCAGGGAACACTGAAGCTTTCTTT.

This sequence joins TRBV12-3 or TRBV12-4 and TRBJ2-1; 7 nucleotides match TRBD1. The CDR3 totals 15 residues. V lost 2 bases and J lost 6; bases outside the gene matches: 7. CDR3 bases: TGTGCCAGCAGTTTAAGGGGGCCCAACTTCAATGAGCAGTTCTTC. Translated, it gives CASSLRGPNFNEQFF.

The CDR3 reads CASSRNPGQGAPLHF. The CDR3 coding sequence is TGTGCCAGCAGTCGCAATCCGGGACAGGGTGCTCCCCTCCACTTT. This chain connects TRBV6-2 or TRBV6-3 to TRBJ1-6; 9 bases align to TRBD1. The CDR3 is 15 amino acids. Germline CDR1 reads MNHEY; CDR2 reads SVGEGT. With 5 bases clipped from V and 13 bases from J, the junction kept 12 bases outside the gene matches.

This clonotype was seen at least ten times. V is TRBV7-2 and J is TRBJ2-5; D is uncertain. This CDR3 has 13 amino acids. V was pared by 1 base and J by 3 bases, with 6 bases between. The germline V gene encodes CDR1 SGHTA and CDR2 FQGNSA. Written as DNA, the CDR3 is TGTGCCAGCAGCTTAGTAAGGAAAGAGACCCAGTACTTC. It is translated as CASSLVRKETQYF. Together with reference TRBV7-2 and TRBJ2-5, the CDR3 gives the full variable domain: GAGVSQSPSNKVTEKGKDVELRCDPISGHTALYWYRQSLGQGLEFLIYFQGNSAPDKSGLPSDRFSAERTGGSVSTLTIQRTQQEDSAVYLCASSLVRKETQYFGPGTRLLVL.

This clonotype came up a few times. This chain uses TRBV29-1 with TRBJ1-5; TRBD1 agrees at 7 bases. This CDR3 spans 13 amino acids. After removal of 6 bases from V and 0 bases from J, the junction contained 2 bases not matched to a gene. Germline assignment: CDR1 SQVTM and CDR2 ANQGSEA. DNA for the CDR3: TGCAGCGTCCGGACAGGTAGCAATCAGCCCCAGCATTTT. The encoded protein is CSVRTGSNQPQHF.

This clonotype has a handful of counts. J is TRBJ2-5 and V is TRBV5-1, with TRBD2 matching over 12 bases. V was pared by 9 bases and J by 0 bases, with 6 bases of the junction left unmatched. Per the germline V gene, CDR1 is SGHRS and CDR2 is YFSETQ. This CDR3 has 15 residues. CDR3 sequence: CATSLAGGHQETQYF. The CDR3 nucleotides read TGCGCCACCTCCCTAGCGGGGGGGCACCAAGAGACCCAGTACTTC.

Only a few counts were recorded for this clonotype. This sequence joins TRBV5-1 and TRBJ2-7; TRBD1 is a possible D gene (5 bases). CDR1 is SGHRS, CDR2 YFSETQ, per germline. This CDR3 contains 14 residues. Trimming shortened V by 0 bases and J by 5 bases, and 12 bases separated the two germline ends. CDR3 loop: CASSLGQGIHEQYF. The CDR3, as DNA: TGCGCCAGCAGCTTGGGTCAGGGAATACACGAGCAGTACTTC.

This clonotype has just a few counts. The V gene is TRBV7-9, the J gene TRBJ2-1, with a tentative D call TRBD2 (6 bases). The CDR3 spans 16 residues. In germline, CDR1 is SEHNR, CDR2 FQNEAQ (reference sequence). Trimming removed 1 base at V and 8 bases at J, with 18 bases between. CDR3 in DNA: TGTGCCAGCAGCTTAGACGGTTACCGGGGACTTTATGAGCAGTTCTTC. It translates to CASSLDGYRGLYEQFF.

The CDR3 DNA reads TGTGCCAGCACCACTTCGGGGGTCGAGCAGTTCTTC. Protein product: CASTTSGVEQFF. The genes are TRBV7-2 and TRBJ2-1; weak D call: TRBD2 (6 bases). V lost 7 bases and J lost 10, with 14 bases in between. Germline CDR1 SGHTA, CDR2 FQGNSA. The CDR3 consists of 12 residues.

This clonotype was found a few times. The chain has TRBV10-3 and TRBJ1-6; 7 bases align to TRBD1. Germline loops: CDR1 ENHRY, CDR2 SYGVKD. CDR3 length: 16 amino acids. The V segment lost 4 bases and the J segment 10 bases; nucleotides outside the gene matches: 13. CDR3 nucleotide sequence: TGTGCCATCAGTGGTTTAGCAGGGGGTCTCGGGTCACCCCTCCACTTT. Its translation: CAISGLAGGLGSPLHF.

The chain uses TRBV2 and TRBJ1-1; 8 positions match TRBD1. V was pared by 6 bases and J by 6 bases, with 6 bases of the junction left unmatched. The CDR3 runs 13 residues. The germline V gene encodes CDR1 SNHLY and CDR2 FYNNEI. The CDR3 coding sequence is TGTGCCAGCAGAAAAACAGGGGGGGCTGAAGCTTTCTTT. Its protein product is CASRKTGGAEAFF.

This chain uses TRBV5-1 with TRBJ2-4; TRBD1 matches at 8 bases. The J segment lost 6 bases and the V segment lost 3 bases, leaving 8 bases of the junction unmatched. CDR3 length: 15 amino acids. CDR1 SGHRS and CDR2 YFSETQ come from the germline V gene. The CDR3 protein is CASSWNRGYGNIQYF. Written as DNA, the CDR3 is TGCGCCAGCAGCTGGAACAGGGGGTATGGAAACATTCAGTACTTC.

The DNA of the CDR3 is TGCGCCAGCAGCTCGGGGCAGCCCGCGTCACCCCTCCACTTT. The encoded protein is CASSSGQPASPLHF. The chain couples TRBV5-1 to TRBJ1-6, with a weak D call TRBD1 (5 bases). Trimming removed 3 bases at V and 10 bases at J, with 14 bases between. The CDR3 runs 14 residues. The germline V gene has CDR1 SGHRS and CDR2 YFSETQ.